Listed here are 5 T cell receptor beta chains from one sample, sequenced in a study of regulatory T cells in long-lasting Graves disease. Arm-PCR with iRepertoire HTBI primers amplified the CDR3 regions for these TCR beta libraries. TCRdb passed the multiplex PCR reads through MiXCR, listing each CDR3 protein once. The sample holds a few hundred thousand distinct CDR3 sequences; approximately 23% are singletons and the top ten take approximately 14%. Time point indicated: persistent/refractory GD, antithyroid drugs over 5 years with positive TRAb. Generation of the TCR library employed RNA extracted from PBMCs. This specimen consisted of peripheral blood mononuclear cells (PBMCs), obtained when the disease was refractory, from a patient treated with antithyroid drugs. Receptor source: a female donor with Graves disease.

This clonotype was found many times. The rearrangement joins TRBV6-2 or TRBV6-3 to TRBJ1-2; TRBD1 might be the D (6 bases). The CDR3 has 18 residues. Germline V CDR1 and CDR2: MNHEY, SVGEGT. Trimming left V 2 bases short and J 8 bases short, with 27 bases between. CDR3 protein: CASSYTGLLSSDSHGYTF. For the CDR3, the DNA is TGTGCCAGCAGTTACACCGGACTTCTTAGTTCGGACAGTCACGGCTACACCTTC.

The J gene is TRBJ1-2, the V gene TRBV19, with D possibly being TRBD1 (5 bases). V lost 4 bases, J lost 3 bases, and 15 bases lay in between. The CDR3 contains 15 residues. In germline, CDR1 is LNHDA, CDR2 SQIVND (reference sequence). CDR3 in DNA: TGTGCCAGTAGTACCTTCTCTCAGGGCGACTATGGCTACACCTTC. This gives the protein CASSTFSQGDYGYTF.

Only a few counts were recorded for this clonotype. The chain uses TRBV5-1 and TRBJ1-5; D possibly corresponds to TRBD1 (5 bases). The V end was cut by 1 base, the J end by 1 base, with 9 bases between. The germline V gene encodes CDR1 SGHRS and CDR2 YFSETQ. CDR3 length equals 15 residues. The CDR3 protein is CASSLQGESNQPQHF. CDR3 in DNA: TGCGCCAGCAGCTTGCAAGGGGAAAGCAATCAGCCCCAGCATTTT.

This clonotype was observed at least ten times. The chain couples TRBV11-2 to TRBJ2-5; 11 positions agree with TRBD2. Per the germline V gene, CDR1 is SGHAT and CDR2 is FQNNGV. The CDR3 is made up of 16 amino acids. V was clipped by 4 bases and J by 5 bases; unmatched bases: 9. CDR3 bases: TGTGCCAGCAGCTCCATATTTAGCGGGAGGGGGGAGACCCAGTACTTC. Translation: CASSSIFSGRGETQYF. The variable domain in full, with the rest retrieved from reference TRBV11-2 and TRBJ2-5, is EAGVAQSPRYKIIEKRQSVAFWCNPISGHATLYWYQQILGQGPKLLIQFQNNGVVDDSQLPKDRFSAERLKGVDSTLKIQPAKLEDSAVYLCASSSIFSGRGETQYFGPGTRLLVL.

The chain recombines TRBV19 with TRBJ2-2; D unresolved. Trimming took off 3 bases at V and 4 bases at J, with 12 bases between the two ends. Germline values: CDR1 LNHDA, CDR2 SQIVND (reference sequence). This CDR3 is built from 15 residues. The chain's CDR3 is CASSIGQELTGELFF. CDR3 sequence (DNA): TGTGCCAGTAGTATTGGGCAGGAACTCACCGGGGAGCTGTTTTTT.